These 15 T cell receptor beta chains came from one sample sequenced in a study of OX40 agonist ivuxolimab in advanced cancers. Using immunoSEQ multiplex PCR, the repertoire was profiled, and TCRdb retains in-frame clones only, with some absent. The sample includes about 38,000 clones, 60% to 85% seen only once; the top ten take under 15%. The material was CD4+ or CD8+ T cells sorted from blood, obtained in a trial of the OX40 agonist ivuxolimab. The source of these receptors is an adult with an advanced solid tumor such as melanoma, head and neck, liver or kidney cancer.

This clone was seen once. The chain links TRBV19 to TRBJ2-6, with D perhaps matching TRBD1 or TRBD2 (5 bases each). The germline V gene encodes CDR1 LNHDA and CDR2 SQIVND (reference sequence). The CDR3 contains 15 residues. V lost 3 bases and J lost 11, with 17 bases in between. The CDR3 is CASSIHPGPPYVLTF. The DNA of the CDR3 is TGTGCCAGTAGTATCCATCCGGGACCGCCCTACGTCCTGACTTTC.

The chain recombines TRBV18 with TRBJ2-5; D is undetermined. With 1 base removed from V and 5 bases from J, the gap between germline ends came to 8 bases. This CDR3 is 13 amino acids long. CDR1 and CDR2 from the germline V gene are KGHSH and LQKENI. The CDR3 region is CASSPQQKETQYF. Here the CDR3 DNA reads TGTGCCAGCTCACCACAACAAAAGGAGACCCAGTACTTC.

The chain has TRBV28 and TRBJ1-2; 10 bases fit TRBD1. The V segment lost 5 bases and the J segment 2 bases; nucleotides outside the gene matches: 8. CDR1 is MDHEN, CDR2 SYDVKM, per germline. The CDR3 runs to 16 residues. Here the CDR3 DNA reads TGTGCCAGCAGTGCCCAACCGGGACAGGGGAACTATGGCTACACCTTC. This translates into CASSAQPGQGNYGYTF.

The CDR3: CASSAQGTGGYTF. The CDR3 DNA is TGTGCCAGCAGCGCACAGGGGACCGGTGGCTACACCTTC. V and J are TRBV6-1 and TRBJ1-2; 7 bases match TRBD1. The CDR3 is made up of 13 amino acids. The trim removed 6 bases at V and 7 bases at J, leaving 8 bases unmatched. Germline V CDR1 and CDR2: MNHNS, SASEGT.

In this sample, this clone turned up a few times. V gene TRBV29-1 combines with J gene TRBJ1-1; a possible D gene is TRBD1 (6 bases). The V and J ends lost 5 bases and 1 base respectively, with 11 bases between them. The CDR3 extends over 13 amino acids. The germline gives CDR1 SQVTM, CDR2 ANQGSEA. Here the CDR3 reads CSVSGQPNTEAFF. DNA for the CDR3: TGCAGCGTTTCTGGACAGCCGAACACTGAAGCTTTCTTT.

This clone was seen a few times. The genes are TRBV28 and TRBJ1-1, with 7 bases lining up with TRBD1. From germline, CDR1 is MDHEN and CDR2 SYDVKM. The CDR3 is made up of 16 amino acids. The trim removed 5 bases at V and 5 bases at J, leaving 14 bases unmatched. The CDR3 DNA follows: TGTGCCAGCAGTCCCGATCGTTCCGCAGGGGGAACTGAAGCTTTCTTT. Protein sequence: CASSPDRSAGGTEAFF.

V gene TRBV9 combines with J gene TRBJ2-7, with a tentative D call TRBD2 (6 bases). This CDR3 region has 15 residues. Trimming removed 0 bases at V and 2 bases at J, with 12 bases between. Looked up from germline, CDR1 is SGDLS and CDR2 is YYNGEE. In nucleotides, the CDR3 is TGTGCCAGCAGCGTAGGGGTGACGGGGGCCTACGAGCAGTACTTC. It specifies CASSVGVTGAYEQYF. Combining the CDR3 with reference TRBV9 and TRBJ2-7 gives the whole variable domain DSGVTQTPKHLITATGQRVTLRCSPRSGDLSVYWYQQSLDQGLQFLIQYYNGEERAKGNILERFSAQQFPDLHSELNLSSLELGDSALYFCASSVGVTGAYEQYFGPGTRLTVT.

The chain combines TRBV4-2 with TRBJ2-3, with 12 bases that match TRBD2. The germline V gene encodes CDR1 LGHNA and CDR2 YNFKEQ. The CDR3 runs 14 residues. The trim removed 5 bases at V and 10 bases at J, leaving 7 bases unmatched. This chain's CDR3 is CASSLGLAGGPQYF. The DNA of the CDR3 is TGTGCCAGCAGCTTGGGGCTAGCGGGAGGGCCGCAGTATTTT.

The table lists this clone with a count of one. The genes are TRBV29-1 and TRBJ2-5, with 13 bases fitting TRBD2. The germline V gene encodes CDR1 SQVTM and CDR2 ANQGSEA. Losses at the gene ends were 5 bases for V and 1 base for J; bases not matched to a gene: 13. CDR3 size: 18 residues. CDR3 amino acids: CSVSGLAGERDSQETQYF. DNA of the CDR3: TGCAGCGTTTCCGGACTAGCGGGAGAGAGAGATTCCCAAGAGACCCAGTACTTC.

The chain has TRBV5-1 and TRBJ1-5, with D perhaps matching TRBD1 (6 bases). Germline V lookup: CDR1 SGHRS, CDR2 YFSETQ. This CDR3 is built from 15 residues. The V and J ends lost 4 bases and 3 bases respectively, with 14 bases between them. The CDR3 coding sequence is TGCGCCAGCAGCACCAACGGACAGATCAATCAGCCCCAGCATTTT. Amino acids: CASSTNGQINQPQHF.

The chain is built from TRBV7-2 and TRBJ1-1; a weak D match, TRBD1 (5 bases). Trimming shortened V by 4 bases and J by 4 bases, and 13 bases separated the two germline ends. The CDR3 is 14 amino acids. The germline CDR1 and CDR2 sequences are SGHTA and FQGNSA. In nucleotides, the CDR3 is TGTGCCAGCAGCTATCAGGGAGGAGGCACTGAAGCTTTCTTT. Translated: CASSYQGGGTEAFF.

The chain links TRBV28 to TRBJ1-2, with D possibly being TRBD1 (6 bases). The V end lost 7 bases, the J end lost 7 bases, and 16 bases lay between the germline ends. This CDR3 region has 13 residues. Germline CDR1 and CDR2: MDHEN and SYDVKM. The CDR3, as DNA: TGTGCCAGCACTTCGCCCAGGGGCTCTGGCTACACCTTC. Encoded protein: CASTSPRGSGYTF.

The CDR3 DNA follows: TGTGCCACCAGCAGAGACGGTGGCGGGAGGGGTTCAGATACGCAGTATTTT. Its translation: CATSRDGGGRGSDTQYF. This chain links TRBV15 with TRBJ2-3; TRBD2 aligns across 9 bases. J lost 4 bases, V lost 0 bases, and 8 bases had no gene match. In germline, CDR1 is LNHNV, CDR2 YYDKDF (reference sequence). The CDR3 runs 17 residues.

The CDR3 DNA reads as TGTGCCAGCAGACCCGACAGGAACACTGAAGCTTTCTTT. Translated, it gives CASRPDRNTEAFF. The chain recombines TRBV28 with TRBJ1-1; a weak D match, TRBD1 (5 bases). V lost 6 bases and J lost 1, with 9 bases in between. From germline, CDR1 is MDHEN and CDR2 SYDVKM. This CDR3 spans 13 amino acids.

The CDR3 DNA is TGCGCCAGCAGCCGACGGGCTAGCGGGCCCGGAGGGGCCTACAATGAGCAGTTCTTC. Translation: CASSRRASGPGGAYNEQFF. The chain is built from TRBV4-1 and TRBJ2-1; TRBD2 matches at 8 bases. Germline-derived CDR1 and CDR2 are MGHRA and YSYEKL. This CDR3 comprises 19 residues. V gave up 4 bases and J gave up 2 bases; unmatched junction bases: 16.